These 2 T cell receptor beta chains were sequenced from one sample in a study of beta chain features in type 1 diabetes. Study-wide findings and caveats: Shorter TCRB CDR3s, moderately but significantly so, were found in Type 1 diabetes patients in all four CD4+ subsets.

For these TCRs, the target antigens are not known. Expressed TCRB transcripts were sequenced after all isolated RNA was converted to cDNA. Repertoires were generated with immunoSEQ multiplex PCR, while TCRdb's copy carries only in-frame clones and drops some. The sample has approximately 160,000 clones, 63% seen once. The sample consisted of naive CD4+ T cells from blood. The receptors here all came from a young man with type 1 diabetes.

V is TRBV15 and J is TRBJ2-7; 9 nucleotides match TRBD1. CDR3 length: 16 residues. Germline V gene data show CDR1 as LNHNV and CDR2 as YYDKDF (reference sequence). The junction had 8 bases not matched to a gene; V was cut back by 0 bases and J by 5 bases. The CDR3 bases are TGTGCCACCAGCAGAGATCTGCCGGGACAGGGCCACGAGCAGTACTTC. It specifies CATSRDLPGQGHEQYF. Full variable domain (rest looked up from reference TRBV15 and TRBJ2-7): DAMVIQNPRYQVTQFGKPVTLSCSQTLNHNVMYWYQQKSSQAPKLLFHYYDKDFNNEADTPDNFQSRRPNTSFCFLDIRSPGLGDTAMYLCATSRDLPGQGHEQYFGPGTRLTVT.

This clone was detected only once. The J gene is TRBJ2-4, the V gene TRBV4-3; D uncertain. CDR3 size: 14 residues. V was pared by 3 bases and J by 3 bases, with 9 bases between. The germline V gene has CDR1 LGHNA and CDR2 YSLEER. In nucleotides, the CDR3 is TGCGCCAGCAGCCAGAAGGACGGCAAAAACATTCAGTACTTC. Its translation is CASSQKDGKNIQYF.